This T cell receptor (beta chain) was obtained from a study of blood T cell repertoires in COVID-19. Turning to the study itself: The analysed material was cDNA or gDNA that came from T cells, B-cell-depleted T cells, or PBMCs.

V was shortened by 2 bases and J by 4 bases, with 14 bases between the two germline ends. CDR1 is SNHLY, CDR2 FYNNEI, per germline. The CDR3 contains 16 residues. Profiling relied on immunoSEQ multiplex PCR, and the TCRdb table lists in-frame clones only, not all of them. The table lists under 250,000 clones, 70% to 90% of them singletons. The sequence came from a woman aged 40 to 49 with acute or convalescent COVID-19. J is TRBJ1-4 and V is TRBV2, with D hard to call. Sequencing was performed on peripheral blood. This CDR3 reads CASSESWRQSNEKLFF. For the CDR3, the DNA is TGTGCCAGCAGTGAAAGCTGGCGGCAGAGTAATGAAAAACTGTTTTTT.